The 24 T cell receptor beta chains given below trace back to one sample, sequenced in a study of tumor-infiltrating lymphocytes in primary liver carcinoma. The template, about 500 ng total RNA, yielded TCR beta cDNA made with a constant-region primer. Libraries of TCR beta came from three nested multiplex PCR rounds with slightly modified ARM-PCR. For around 9 cycles apiece, the opening two PCR rounds ran with TRBV1-TRBV30 forward primers and a C-beta reverse primer. TCRdb analysed the multiplex PCR reads with MiXCR anew, one entry per CDR3 protein. The repertoire holds nearly 200,000 distinct CDR3 sequences, less than 70% seen once, with approximately 7% in the top ten. Unsorted whole blood yielded the blood RNA, and germline DNA was also extracted. The sample was peripheral blood. The receptor source for this set is a woman in her sixties with primary liver carcinoma and hepatitis B virus infection.

The chain employs TRBV6-1 and TRBJ2-5; D may match TRBD1 or TRBD2 (6 bases each). This CDR3 spans 15 amino acids. Germline CDR1 and CDR2: MNHNS and SASEGT. Between the trimmed V and J ends, which lost 7 bases and 5 bases, there was a span of 20 bases. CDR3 protein: CASITRGDFLETQYF. The CDR3 nucleotides read TGTGCCAGCATTACAAGGGGGGACTTCTTGGAGACCCAGTACTTC.

In regard to this clonotype: The germline gene is not matched at one end of the junction; a read error may be the cause. The rearrangement links TRBV4-2 to TRBJ1-1, with D hard to call. The CDR3 consists of 15 residues. CDR1 is LGHNA, CDR2 YNFKEQ, per germline. The CDR3 spells CASSQDHTEGTEAFF. The CDR3 DNA follows: TGTGCCAGCAGCCAAGATCATACGGAGGGCACTGAGGCTTTCTTT.

A note on this clonotype: It may be a read error: a sequence one base away is much more abundant. The rearrangement uses TRBV12-5 and TRBJ2-2; the D is unclear. The V gene lost 4 bases and the J gene lost 2 bases, with 11 bases spanning the gap. The germline V gene encodes CDR1 LGHNT and CDR2 FRNRAP. The CDR3 extends over 15 amino acids. CDR3 bases: TGTGCTAGTGGTTCCCTGAGAGCTAACACCGGGGAGCTGTTTTTT. Its translation: CASGSLRANTGELFF.

V and J are TRBV11-2 and TRBJ2-2; tentative D call: TRBD2 (7 bases). The germline V gene encodes CDR1 SGHAT and CDR2 FQNNGV. The CDR3 spans 13 residues. The V gene lost 10 bases and the J gene lost 16 bases, with 25 bases spanning the gap. This CDR3 reads CATLAWGSGGPFF. The CDR3 DNA reads TGTGCCACCCTGGCTTGGGGGTCCGGGGGGCCGTTTTTT.

This clonotype has more than one count but fewer than ten. The conserved phenylalanine or tryptophan normally closing the CDR3 is absent here, so this likely arose from a read error. This rearrangement joins TRBV12-3 or TRBV12-4 to TRBJ1-5; the D gene is possibly TRBD1 (5 bases). This CDR3 spans 16 amino acids. CDR3 sequence reads: CASSLTGVGGNQPQHY. The CDR3 DNA follows: TGTGCCAGTAGTTTGACGGGGGTGGGAGGGAATCAGCCCCAGCATTAT.

This clonotype is medium-sized (0.01 to 0.1%) within its sample. The chain has TRBV11-2 and TRBJ2-7; 7 positions agree with TRBD1. V trimming: 3 bases; J trimming: 3 bases; junction bases outside the gene matches: 2. The CDR3 totals 13 residues. Per the germline V gene, CDR1 is SGHAT and CDR2 is FQNNGV. CDR3 loop: CASSLGQIYEQYF. The CDR3 nucleotides are TGTGCCAGCAGCTTGGGACAGATCTACGAGCAGTACTTC.

This clonotype was observed at least ten times. This sequence joins TRBV6-5 and TRBJ1-2; 9 positions agree with TRBD1. Germline V gene data show CDR1 as MNHEY and CDR2 as SVGAGI. With V trimmed by 2 bases and J by 4 bases, 2 bases remained unmatched. The CDR3 is made up of 14 amino acids. This CDR3 is CASSYRQGGYGYTF. In DNA form, the CDR3 reads TGTGCCAGCAGTTACCGACAGGGGGGCTATGGCTACACCTTC.

Regarding this clonotype: A much larger clone lies one base from this, so it may be a read error. V is TRBV5-4 and J is TRBJ2-3, with 8 bases fitting TRBD2. CDR3 length: 15 residues. The V gene's germline CDR1 is SGHNT and CDR2 YYREEE (reference sequence). The J segment lost 5 bases and the V segment lost 9 bases, leaving 14 bases of the junction unmatched. DNA for the CDR3: TGTGCCACCCAGTTTGGAGCGGGAGTTGGAGATACGCAGTATTTT. Translating gives CATQFGAGVGDTQYF.

A word on this clonotype: The junction does not match germline at one end; this may be a read error. The chain is built from TRBV11-2 and TRBJ1-1, with D uncertain. The CDR3 contains 15 residues. The germline CDR1 and CDR2 sequences are SGHAT and FQNNGV. Written as DNA, the CDR3 is TGTGCCAGCGGCTTAGCATCGGGAGAGAACACTGAAGCTTTCTTT. It is translated as CASGLASGENTEAFF.

A remark on this clonotype: It may be a read error: a sequence one base away is much more abundant. J is TRBJ2-3 and V is TRBV5-8; possibly TRBD2 for D (6 bases). CDR1 is SGHTS, CDR2 YDEGEE, per germline. CDR3 size: 13 residues. V lost 5 bases to trimming and J lost 10 bases, with 17 bases between them. In nucleotides, the CDR3 is TGTGCCAGCAGAAAGATCCGGGGGATTGCGCAGTATTTT. Its protein is CASRKIRGIAQYF.

This clonotype was seen just once. A read error may be the cause here, since a much bigger clone is one base away. This chain uses TRBV6-1 with TRBJ2-5, with D unresolved. The CDR3 runs to 14 residues. V lost 1 base, J lost 4 bases, and 10 bases lay in between. Germline CDR1 reads MNHNS; CDR2 reads SASEGT. For the CDR3, the DNA is TGTGCCAGCAGTGAAGGTTTCCGTAGAGAGACCCAGTACTTC. This gives the protein CASSEGFRRETQYF.

V and J are TRBV14 and TRBJ2-6; tentatively, D is TRBD1 or TRBD2 (5 bases each). This CDR3 has 17 amino acids. V dropped 0 bases and J dropped 4 bases, with 13 bases sitting between them. Germline lookup yields CDR1 SGHDN and CDR2 FVKESK. The CDR3 coding sequence is TGTGCCAGCAGCCAAGATCGTCTGGGGGTCGGGGCCAACGTCCTGACTTTC. This encodes CASSQDRLGVGANVLTF.

The V call is TRBV25-1, the J call TRBJ2-3; TRBD2 might be the D (6 bases). Germline V gene lookup returns CDR1 MGHDK and CDR2 SYGVNS. CDR3 length equals 13 residues. Between the trimmed V and J ends, which lost 6 bases and 3 bases, there was a span of 10 bases. CDR3 DNA: TGTGCCAGCAGGAGACTAGTAACAGATACGCAGTATTTT. Its translation is CASRRLVTDTQYF.

On this clonotype: A junction boundary mismatches the germline segment, possibly from a read error. V is TRBV11-2 and J is TRBJ2-3; 9 bases are a match to TRBD1. CDR3 length: 16 residues. In germline, CDR1 is SGHAT, CDR2 FQNNGV. The CDR3 here is CASSSARLQGADTLYF. The CDR3 DNA sequence: TGTGCCAGCAGTTCAGCCCGGTTACAGGGGGCAGATACGCTGTATTTT.

This clonotype was counted a few times. V usage is TRBV5-6 and J usage is TRBJ1-5; tentative D call: TRBD1 (6 bases). The CDR3 consists of 17 residues. V was shortened by 4 bases and J by 0 bases, with 17 bases between the two germline ends. Germline V CDR1 and CDR2: SGHDT, YYEEEE. The CDR3 sequence: CASSRTRGAISNQPQHF. The CDR3 DNA reads TGTGCCAGCAGCCGGACCAGGGGCGCTATTAGCAATCAGCCCCAGCATTTT.

This clonotype was detected a few times. This chain joins TRBV28 and TRBJ1-2; no reliable D call. Germline-derived CDR1 and CDR2 are MDHEN and SYDVKM. The CDR3 length is 13 residues. The ends were cut back, 5 bases at V and 6 bases at J, with 13 bases in the middle. CDR3 coding DNA: TGTGCCAGCAGTCCCGCTAGAGAGGATGGCTACACCTTC. It codes for CASSPAREDGYTF.

As regards this clonotype: Being one base from a much bigger clone, this may be a read error. The chain recombines TRBV5-4 with TRBJ2-1, with 8 positions matching TRBD2. V dropped 3 bases and J dropped 7; count of bases not matched to a gene: 6. From germline, CDR1 is SGHNT and CDR2 YYREEE (reference sequence). This CDR3 is built from 14 residues. DNA for the CDR3: TGTGCCAGCAGCTCGGAGGTAGCGGGAAATGAGCAGTTCTTC. This encodes CASSSEVAGNEQFF.

The genes are TRBV30 and TRBJ2-3; D not resolved. The CDR3 extends over 14 amino acids. The ends were cut back, 3 bases at V and 0 bases at J, with 10 bases in the middle. Germline assignment: CDR1 GTSNPN and CDR2 SVGIG (reference sequence). CDR3 in DNA: TGTGCCTGGAGCAAAATGCTTAGCACAGATACGCAGTATTTT. Protein sequence: CAWSKMLSTDTQYF.

A remark on this clonotype: One end of the junction is discordant with germline, which a read error may explain. This sequence joins TRBV11-2 and TRBJ2-7; D perhaps matches TRBD2 (5 bases). The germline V gene has CDR1 SGHAT and CDR2 FQNNGV. This CDR3 is built from 14 residues. CDR3 sequence reads: CASNLEGGPYEQYF. As DNA, the CDR3 is TGCGCCAGCAACTTAGAAGGAGGCCCCTACGAGCAGTACTTC. Together with reference TRBV11-2 and TRBJ2-7, the CDR3 gives the full variable domain: EAGVAQSPRYKIIEKRQSVAFWCNPISGHATLYWYQQILGQGPKLLIQFQNNGVVDDSQLPKDRFSAERLKGVDSTLKIQPAKLEDSAVYLCASNLEGGPYEQYFGPGTRLTVT.

The rearrangement links TRBV28 to TRBJ2-1; a weak D match, TRBD2 (5 bases). Trimming stripped 5 bases from V and 0 bases from J, with 11 bases between. This CDR3 spans 15 amino acids. CDR1 MDHEN and CDR2 SYDVKM come from the germline V gene. The CDR3 DNA reads TGTGCCAGCAGTCAAGCGGACGTCTCCTACAATGAGCAGTTCTTC. As protein: CASSQADVSYNEQFF. Together with reference TRBV28 and TRBJ2-1, the CDR3 gives the full variable domain: DVKVTQSSRYLVKRTGEKVFLECVQDMDHENMFWYRQDPGLGLRLIYFSYDVKMKEKGDIPEGYSVSREKKERFSLILESASTNQTSMYLCASSQADVSYNEQFFGPGTRLTVL.

The V gene is TRBV12-3 or TRBV12-4, the J gene TRBJ2-3, with D unresolved. The length of the CDR3 is 13 residues. Trimming removed 5 bases at V and 2 bases at J, with 8 bases between. This CDR3 is CASSGRPTDTQYF. DNA for the CDR3: TGTGCCAGCAGTGGACGACCCACAGATACGCAGTATTTT.

Comment on this clonotype: It is likely a read error, because the conserved phenylalanine at the end of the CDR3 is missing. This chain links TRBV11-2 with TRBJ2-7; no definite D call. This CDR3 spans 12 amino acids. CDR1 is SGHAT and CDR2 is FQNNGV in the germline V gene. CDR3 DNA: TGTGACAGCAGCTTAAGTCCCGGCGAGCAGTACCTC. Its protein is CDSSLSPGEQYL.

The rearrangement joins TRBV2 to TRBJ2-7, with 8 positions matching TRBD2. This CDR3 contains 14 residues. The J segment lost 7 bases and the V segment lost 4 bases, leaving 9 bases of the junction unmatched. Germline V CDR1 and CDR2: SNHLY, FYNNEI. The CDR3 coding sequence is TGTGCCAGCAGTGGGACTAGCTCGCTGGGGGAGCAGTACTTC. Residues: CASSGTSSLGEQYF.

The chain combines TRBV28 with TRBJ2-3, with 10 bases that match TRBD2. With 3 bases clipped from V and 5 bases from J, the junction kept 5 bases outside the gene matches. The germline CDR1 and CDR2 sequences are MDHEN and SYDVKM. The CDR3 is made up of 15 amino acids. The CDR3 spells CASSFGTSDIDTQYF. DNA for the CDR3: TGTGCCAGCAGTTTCGGGACTAGCGACATAGATACGCAGTATTTT.